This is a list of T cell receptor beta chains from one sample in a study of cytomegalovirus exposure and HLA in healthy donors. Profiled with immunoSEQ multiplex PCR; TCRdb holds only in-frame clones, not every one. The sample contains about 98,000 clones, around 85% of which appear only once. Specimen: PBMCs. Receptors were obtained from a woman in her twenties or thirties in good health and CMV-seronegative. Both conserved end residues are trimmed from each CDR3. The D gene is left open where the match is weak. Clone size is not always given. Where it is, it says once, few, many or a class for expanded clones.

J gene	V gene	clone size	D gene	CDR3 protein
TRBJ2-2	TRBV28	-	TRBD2	ASSFQGLAGETGELF
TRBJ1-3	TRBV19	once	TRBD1	ASSLDRRPGNTIY
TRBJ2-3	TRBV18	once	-	ASSPLEADTQY
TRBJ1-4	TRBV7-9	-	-	ASSSGGGPGEKLF
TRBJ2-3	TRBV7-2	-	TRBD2	ASSPGTWGGDTQY
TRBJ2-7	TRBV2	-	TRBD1	ASSPQGGGFYEQY
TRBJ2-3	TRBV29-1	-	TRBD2	SVEYASGRADTQY
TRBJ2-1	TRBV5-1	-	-	ASSVLNGGIEQF
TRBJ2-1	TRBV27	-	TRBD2	ASNPGTSGSSYNEQF
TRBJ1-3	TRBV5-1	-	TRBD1	ASSRMTGVGNTIY
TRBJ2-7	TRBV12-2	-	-	ASRQDRERSYEQY
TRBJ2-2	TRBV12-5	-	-	ASGLVSTGELF
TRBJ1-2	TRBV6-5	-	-	ASYGEGWVGYT
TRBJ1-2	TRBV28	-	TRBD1	ASRPGTGRVRHGYT
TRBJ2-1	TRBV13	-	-	ASSSRDSSRNEQF
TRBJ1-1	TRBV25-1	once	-	ASSESGGPLGNTEAF
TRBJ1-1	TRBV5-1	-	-	ASSLGPGSHTEAF
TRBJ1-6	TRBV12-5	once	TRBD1	ASGLPGQYNSPLH
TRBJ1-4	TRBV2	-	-	ASSGGATNEKLF
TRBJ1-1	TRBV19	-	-	ASSMAAGGTEAF
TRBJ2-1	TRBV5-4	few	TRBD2	ASSRTSGGTNEQF
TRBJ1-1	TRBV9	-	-	ASSPQGRMGTEAF
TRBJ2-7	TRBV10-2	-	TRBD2	ASRAGAGHYEQY
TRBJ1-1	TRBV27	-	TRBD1	ASSSSRTGNTEAF
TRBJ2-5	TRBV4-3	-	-	ASSQGPPRRASRYQETQY
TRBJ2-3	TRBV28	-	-	ASSPIGRGRSADTQY
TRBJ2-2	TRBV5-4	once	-	ASRKEAAGELF
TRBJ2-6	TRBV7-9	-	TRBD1	ATRGGAGANVLT
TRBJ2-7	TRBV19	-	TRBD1	ASSTPPGQGLGEQY
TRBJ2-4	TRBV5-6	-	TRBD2	ASGLAGGPGENIQY
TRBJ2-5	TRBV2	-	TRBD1	ATTSQGLQETQY
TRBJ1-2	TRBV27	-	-	ASTARKGGARDYGYT
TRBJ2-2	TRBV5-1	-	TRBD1	ASSANRGIAGELF
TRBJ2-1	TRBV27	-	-	ATWEYNEQF
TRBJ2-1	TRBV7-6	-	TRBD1	ASSKTGGASYNEQF
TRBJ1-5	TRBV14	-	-	ASSQSHSNQPQH
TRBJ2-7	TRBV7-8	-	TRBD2	ASSPRQRGPSYEQY
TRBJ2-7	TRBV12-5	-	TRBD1	ASSLFRGGQGYEQY
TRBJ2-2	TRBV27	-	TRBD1	ASSLLPQGTGELF
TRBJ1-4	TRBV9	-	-	ASSPVAGGIEKLF
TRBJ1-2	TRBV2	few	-	ASRTWGTYGYT
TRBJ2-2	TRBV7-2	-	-	ASSPRGLGTGELF
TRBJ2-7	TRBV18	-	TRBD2	ASSPWGESGDEQY
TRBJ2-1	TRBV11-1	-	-	ASSLETYNEQF
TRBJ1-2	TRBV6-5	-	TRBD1	ASSAQGAPSYGYT
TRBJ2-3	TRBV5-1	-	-	ASSLSTDSHTDTQY
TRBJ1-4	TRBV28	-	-	ASGEVREKLF
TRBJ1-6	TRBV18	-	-	ASSRGEDPYNSPLH
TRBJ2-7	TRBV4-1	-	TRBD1	ASSQVADRGLH
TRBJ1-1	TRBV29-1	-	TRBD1	SVQAYRGGTEAF
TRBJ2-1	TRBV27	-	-	ASSLAGYYNEQF
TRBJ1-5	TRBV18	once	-	ASSTVRQVNQPQH
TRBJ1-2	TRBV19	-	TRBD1	ASMERTGLPGSLGYT